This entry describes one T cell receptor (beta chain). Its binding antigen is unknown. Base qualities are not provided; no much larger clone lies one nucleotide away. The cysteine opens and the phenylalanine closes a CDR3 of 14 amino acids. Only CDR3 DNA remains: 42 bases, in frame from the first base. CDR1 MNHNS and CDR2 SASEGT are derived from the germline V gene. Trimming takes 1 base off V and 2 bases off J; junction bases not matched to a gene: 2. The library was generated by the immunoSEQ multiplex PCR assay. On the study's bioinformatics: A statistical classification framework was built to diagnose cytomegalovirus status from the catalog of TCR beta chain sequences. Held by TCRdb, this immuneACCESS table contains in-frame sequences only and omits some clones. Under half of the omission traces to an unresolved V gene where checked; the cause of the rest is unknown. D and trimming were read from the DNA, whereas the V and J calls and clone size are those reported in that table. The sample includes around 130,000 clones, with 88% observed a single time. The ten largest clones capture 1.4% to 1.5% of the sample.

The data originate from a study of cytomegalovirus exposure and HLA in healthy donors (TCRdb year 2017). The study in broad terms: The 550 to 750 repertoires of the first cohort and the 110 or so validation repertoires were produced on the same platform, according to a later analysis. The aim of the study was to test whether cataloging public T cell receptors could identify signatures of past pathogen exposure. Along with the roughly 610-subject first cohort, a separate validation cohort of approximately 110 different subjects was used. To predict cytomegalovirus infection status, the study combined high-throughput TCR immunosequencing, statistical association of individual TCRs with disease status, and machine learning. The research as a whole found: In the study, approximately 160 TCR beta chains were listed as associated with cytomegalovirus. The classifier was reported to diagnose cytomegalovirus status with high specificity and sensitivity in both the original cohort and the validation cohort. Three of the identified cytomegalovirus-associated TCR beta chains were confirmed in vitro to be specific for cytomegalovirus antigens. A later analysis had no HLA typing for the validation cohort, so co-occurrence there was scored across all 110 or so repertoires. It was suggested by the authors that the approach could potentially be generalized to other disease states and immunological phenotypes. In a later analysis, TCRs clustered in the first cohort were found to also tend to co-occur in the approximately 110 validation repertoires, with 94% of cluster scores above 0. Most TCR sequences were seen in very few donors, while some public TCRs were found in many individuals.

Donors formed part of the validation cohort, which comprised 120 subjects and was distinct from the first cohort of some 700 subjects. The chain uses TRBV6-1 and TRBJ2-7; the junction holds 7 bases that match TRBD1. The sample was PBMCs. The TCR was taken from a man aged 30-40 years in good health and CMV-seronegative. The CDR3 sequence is CASSEGTGAYEQYF. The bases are TGTGCCAGCAGTGAAGGGACAGGCGCCTACGAGCAGTACTTC.